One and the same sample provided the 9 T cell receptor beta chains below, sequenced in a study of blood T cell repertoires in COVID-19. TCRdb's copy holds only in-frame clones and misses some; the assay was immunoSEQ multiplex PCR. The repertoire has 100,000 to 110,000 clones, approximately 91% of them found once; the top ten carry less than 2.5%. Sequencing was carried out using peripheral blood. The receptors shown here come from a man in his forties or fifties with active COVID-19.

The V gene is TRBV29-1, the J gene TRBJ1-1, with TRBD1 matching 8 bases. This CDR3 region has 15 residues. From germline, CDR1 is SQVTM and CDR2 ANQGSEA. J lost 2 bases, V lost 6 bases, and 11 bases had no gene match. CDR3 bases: TGCAGCGTGGCCGGGACAGGAGGGAAAAACACTGAAGCTTTCTTT. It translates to CSVAGTGGKNTEAFF.

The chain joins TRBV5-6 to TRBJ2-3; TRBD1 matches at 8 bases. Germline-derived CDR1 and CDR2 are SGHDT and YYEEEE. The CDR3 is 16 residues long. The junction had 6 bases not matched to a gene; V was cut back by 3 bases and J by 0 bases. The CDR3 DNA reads TGTGCCAGCAGCTACCGGGACAGGTTCAGCACAGATACGCAGTATTTT. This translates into CASSYRDRFSTDTQYF.

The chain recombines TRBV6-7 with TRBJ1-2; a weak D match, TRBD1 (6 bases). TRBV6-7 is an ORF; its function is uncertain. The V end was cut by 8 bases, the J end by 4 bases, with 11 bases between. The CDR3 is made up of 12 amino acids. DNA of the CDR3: TGTGCCAGCTCCGCAGGGGTCTATGGCTACACCTTC. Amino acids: CASSAGVYGYTF.

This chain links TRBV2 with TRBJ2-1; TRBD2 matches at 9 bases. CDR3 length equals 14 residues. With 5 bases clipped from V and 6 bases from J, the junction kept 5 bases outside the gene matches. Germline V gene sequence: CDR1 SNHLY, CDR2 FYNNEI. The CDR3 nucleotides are TGTGCCAGCAGTCTGGCGGGGGGGATCAATGAGCAGTTCTTC. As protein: CASSLAGGINEQFF.

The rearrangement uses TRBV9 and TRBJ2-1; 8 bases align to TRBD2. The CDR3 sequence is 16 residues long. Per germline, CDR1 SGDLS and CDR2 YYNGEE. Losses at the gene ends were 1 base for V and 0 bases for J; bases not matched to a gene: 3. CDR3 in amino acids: CASSVTGTSSYNEQFF. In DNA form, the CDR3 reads TGTGCCAGCAGCGTAACAGGGACTAGCTCCTACAATGAGCAGTTCTTC.

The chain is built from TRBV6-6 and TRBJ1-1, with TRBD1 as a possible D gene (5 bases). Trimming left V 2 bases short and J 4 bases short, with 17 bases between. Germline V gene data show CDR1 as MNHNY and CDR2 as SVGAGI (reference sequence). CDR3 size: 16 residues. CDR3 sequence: CASSYPGGGKRTEAFF. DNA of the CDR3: TGTGCCAGCAGTTACCCCGGGGGGGGGAAGCGCACTGAAGCTTTCTTT.

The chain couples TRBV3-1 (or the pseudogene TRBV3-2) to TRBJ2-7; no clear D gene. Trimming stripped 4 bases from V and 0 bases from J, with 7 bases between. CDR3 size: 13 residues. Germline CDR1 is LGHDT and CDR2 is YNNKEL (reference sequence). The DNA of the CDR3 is TGTGCCAGCAGCCCGGGTAGCTCCTACGAGCAGTACTTC. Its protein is CASSPGSSYEQYF.

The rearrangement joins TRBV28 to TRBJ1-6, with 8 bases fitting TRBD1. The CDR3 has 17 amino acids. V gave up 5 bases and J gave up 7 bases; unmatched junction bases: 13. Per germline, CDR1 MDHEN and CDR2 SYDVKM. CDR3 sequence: CASSPPQGALSNSPLHF. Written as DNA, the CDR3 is TGTGCCAGCAGTCCCCCGCAGGGGGCTCTGTCAAATTCACCCCTCCACTTT.

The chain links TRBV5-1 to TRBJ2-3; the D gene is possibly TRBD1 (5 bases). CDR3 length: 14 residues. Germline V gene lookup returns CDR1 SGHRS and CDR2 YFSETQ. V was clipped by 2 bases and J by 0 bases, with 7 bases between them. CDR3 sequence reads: CASSLQASTDTQYF. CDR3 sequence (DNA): TGCGCCAGCAGCTTACAGGCTAGCACAGATACGCAGTATTTT.